The 21 T cell receptor beta chains in this list originate from one sample, sequenced in a study of cytomegalovirus exposure and HLA in healthy donors. Use of 60 Vbeta and 13 Jbeta primers characterized the PCR. Here immunoSEQ multiplex PCR was the method, and the copy in TCRdb shows in-frame clones only, minus some. This sample yields about 190,000 clones, of which 60% to 80% are seen a single time; approximately 2% belongs to the top ten. Sequenced sample: PBMCs. These receptor sequences come from a woman in her twenties or thirties in good health and CMV-seropositive.

This rearrangement joins TRBV9 to TRBJ2-1, with a weak D call TRBD2 (6 bases). CDR3 length: 16 residues. The V gene lost 0 bases and the J gene lost 4 bases, with 14 bases spanning the gap. The germline CDR1 and CDR2 sequences are SGDLS and YYNGEE. Here the CDR3 DNA reads TGTGCCAGCAGCGTAGATAGCGGTAACGCTTACAATGAGCAGTTCTTC. Translated, it gives CASSVDSGNAYNEQFF.

V usage is TRBV28 and J usage is TRBJ1-1; the D gene is possibly TRBD1 (6 bases). Per germline, CDR1 MDHEN and CDR2 SYDVKM. The CDR3 runs to 14 residues. The germline V and J ends were trimmed by 5 bases and 1 base, with 11 bases remaining between them. Here the CDR3 DNA reads TGTGCCAGCAGTACCGGGACATCGAACACTGAAGCTTTCTTT. Amino acid sequence: CASSTGTSNTEAFF.

In its sample, this clone was seen once. The V gene is TRBV15, the J gene TRBJ2-7; TRBD2 agrees at 9 bases. From germline, CDR1 is LNHNV and CDR2 YYDKDF (reference sequence). The CDR3 consists of 12 residues. Trimming took 5 bases from V and 4 from J; bases not matched to a gene: 0. The CDR3 loop reads CATSLAGYEQYF. CDR3 DNA sequence: TGTGCCACCAGCCTAGCGGGATACGAGCAGTACTTC.

V usage is TRBV12-5 and J usage is TRBJ2-5; the D gene is possibly TRBD1 (6 bases). Per the germline V gene, CDR1 is LGHNT and CDR2 is FRNRAP. The CDR3 is 12 amino acids. Trimming cost V 7 bases and J 5 bases, with 11 bases left between them. This CDR3 reads CASASGEETQYF. The CDR3 region has the DNA TGTGCTAGTGCGTCAGGGGAGGAGACCCAGTACTTC.

V gene TRBV15 combines with J gene TRBJ2-3; D remains unclear. CDR1 is LNHNV, CDR2 YYDKDF, per germline (reference sequence). The CDR3 consists of 15 residues. V was shortened by 0 bases and J by 4 bases, with 11 bases between the two germline ends. CDR3 nucleotides: TGTGCCACCAGCAGAGATTTAATGAGCCCAGATACGCAGTATTTT. It specifies CATSRDLMSPDTQYF.

The chain uses TRBV30 and TRBJ2-2; D not certain. The CDR3 totals 15 residues. V lost 0 bases and J 6 bases, leaving 14 bases between the germline ends. The germline V gene encodes CDR1 GTSNPN and CDR2 SVGIG (reference sequence). CDR3: CAWSVPTLVAGELFF. CDR3 bases: TGTGCCTGGAGTGTCCCGACTTTGGTCGCCGGGGAGCTGTTTTTT.

V is TRBV7-8 and J is TRBJ2-3, with unresolved D. The ends were cut back, 4 bases at V and 2 bases at J, with 7 bases in the middle. CDR3 length: 13 residues. Per germline, CDR1 SGHVS and CDR2 FQNEAQ. The CDR3 loop reads CASSYRHTDTQYF. The CDR3 region has the DNA TGTGCCAGCAGCTACCGACACACAGATACGCAGTATTTT.

This clone has just one count. The V call is TRBV4-3, the J call TRBJ2-1, with TRBD1 matching 9 bases. The CDR3 covers 17 residues. Trimming took 3 bases from V and 6 from J; bases not matched to a gene: 12. Germline values: CDR1 LGHNA, CDR2 YSLEER. The CDR3 DNA sequence: TGCGCCAGCAGCCAGGAGAACCCCGGGACAGGGAGCAATGAGCAGTTCTTC. The encoded protein is CASSQENPGTGSNEQFF.

The genes are TRBV19 and TRBJ2-1, with 10 bases aligning to TRBD2. From germline, CDR1 is LNHDA and CDR2 SQIVND (reference sequence). The CDR3 is made up of 17 amino acids. V trimming: 1 base; J trimming: 4 bases; junction bases outside the gene matches: 7. The CDR3 is CASSIASAGGPYNEQFF. Written as DNA, the CDR3 is TGTGCCAGTAGTATAGCCTCAGCGGGAGGGCCTTACAATGAGCAGTTCTTC.

The rearrangement links TRBV9 to TRBJ1-3, with TRBD1 as a possible D gene (6 bases). The CDR3 consists of 16 residues. CDR1 is SGDLS, CDR2 YYNGEE, per germline. Trimming stripped 4 bases from V and 0 bases from J, with 14 bases between. For the CDR3, the DNA is TGTGCCAGCAGCTCCGACGCAGGGGTCTCTGGAAACACCATATATTTT. This gives the protein CASSSDAGVSGNTIYF.

The gene calls are TRBV5-8 and TRBJ2-7, with D perhaps TRBD2 (6 bases). Germline V gives CDR1 SGHTS, CDR2 YDEGEE. This CDR3 is 14 amino acids long. With 4 bases removed from V and 2 bases from J, the gap between germline ends came to 13 bases. The CDR3 sequence is CASSPLGGPYEQYF. DNA for the CDR3: TGTGCCAGCAGCCCCCTCGGGGGACCCTACGAGCAGTACTTC.

The chain uses TRBV4-3 and TRBJ1-5; 10 bases agree with TRBD1. After removal of 3 bases from V and 1 base from J, the junction contained 6 bases not matched to a gene. The length of the CDR3 is 17 residues. Germline CDR1 is LGHNA and CDR2 is YSLEER. CDR3 nucleotides: TGCGCCAGCAGCCAGGGGACAGGGGATCGGAGCAATCAGCCCCAGCATTTT. Its protein product is CASSQGTGDRSNQPQHF.

This clone has more than one count but fewer than ten. CDR3 sequence reads: CASSGPQGAAKNIQYF. CDR3 coding DNA: TGTGCCAGCAGCGGACCACAGGGTGCAGCCAAAAACATTCAGTACTTC. The V and J genes are TRBV5-4 and TRBJ2-4; possibly TRBD1 for D (6 bases). Germline V gene lookup returns CDR1 SGHNT and CDR2 YYREEE (reference sequence). The V gene lost 4 bases and the J gene lost 0 bases, with 14 bases spanning the gap. This CDR3 region has 16 residues. The variable domain in full, completed from reference TRBV5-4 and TRBJ2-4, reads ETGVTQSPTHLIKTRGQQVTLRCSSQSGHNTVSWYQQALGQGPQFIFQYYREEENGRGNFPPRFSGLQFPNYSSELNVNALELDDSALYLCASSGPQGAAKNIQYFGAGTRLSVL.

The J gene is TRBJ2-4, the V gene TRBV28; 9 bases fit TRBD1. The CDR3 length is 17 residues. With V trimmed by 2 bases and J by 3 bases, 8 bases remained unmatched. Germline assignment: CDR1 MDHEN and CDR2 SYDVKM. For the CDR3, the DNA is TGTGCCAGCAGTTTAGATTGGGGACAGGGAAGCAAAAACATTCAGTACTTC. This translates into CASSLDWGQGSKNIQYF.

The chain recombines TRBV6-5 with TRBJ2-5; TRBD1 matches 12 bases. The V and J ends lost 8 bases and 5 bases, in that order; junction bases with no gene match: 9. Looked up from germline, CDR1 is MNHEY and CDR2 is SVGAGI. The length of the CDR3 is 15 residues. The CDR3 reads CASGSGTGGRETQYF. CDR3 coding DNA: TGTGCCAGCGGGTCCGGGACAGGGGGCAGGGAGACCCAGTACTTC.

The chain links TRBV2 to TRBJ2-7; 8 positions match TRBD1. Trimming removed 6 bases from V and 5 bases from J; junction bases left unmatched: 0. The CDR3 runs to 11 residues. CDR1 and CDR2 from the germline V gene are SNHLY and FYNNEI. CDR3: CASRDRDEQYF. The DNA for the CDR3 is TGTGCCAGCAGGGACAGGGACGAGCAGTACTTC.

This clone occurred a few times. This sequence joins TRBV11-2 and TRBJ2-3, with a possible D match to TRBD1 (6 bases). V lost 5 bases and J 4 bases, leaving 22 bases between the germline ends. The CDR3 is made up of 17 amino acids. Germline CDR1 SGHAT, CDR2 FQNNGV. Here the CDR3 DNA reads TGTGCCAGCAGCCCAGGGGAGTGGCAGGGGTTTTCAGATACGCAGTATTTT. The encoded protein is CASSPGEWQGFSDTQYF.

This clone has a single count. The gene calls are TRBV11-3 and TRBJ2-3, with TRBD1 matching 7 bases. The V gene's germline CDR1 is SGHNT and CDR2 YENEEA. V was clipped by 5 bases and J by 3 bases; unmatched bases: 5. The CDR3 spans 14 residues. Here the CDR3 DNA reads TGTGCCAGCAGCAAACGACAGGGAACAGATACGCAGTATTTT. Protein: CASSKRQGTDTQYF.

This clone came up a few times. The chain is built from TRBV30 and TRBJ2-3; TRBD2 is a possible D gene (5 bases). This CDR3 spans 12 amino acids. V dropped 1 base and J dropped 10 bases, with 12 bases sitting between them. Germline CDR1 GTSNPN, CDR2 SVGIG (reference sequence). The CDR3 loop reads CAWSAGPGAQYF. Here the CDR3 DNA reads TGTGCCTGGAGTGCAGGACCCGGGGCGCAGTATTTT.

The J gene is TRBJ1-2, the V gene TRBV13; possible D gene TRBD1, 5 bases. Germline CDR1 and CDR2: PRHDT and FYEKMQ (reference sequence). V was cut by 4 bases and J by 4 bases, with 13 bases left in between. The CDR3 is 14 amino acids. CDR3 DNA: TGTGCCAGCAGCTCTCGGGGGTTAGGCTATGGCTACACCTTC. It translates to CASSSRGLGYGYTF.

The V gene is TRBV18, the J gene TRBJ2-1; D perhaps matches TRBD1 (6 bases). Germline V gives CDR1 KGHSH, CDR2 LQKENI. The CDR3 sequence is 12 residues long. Trimming shortened V by 3 bases and J by 12 bases, and 12 bases separated the two germline ends. CDR3 residues: CASSPPQGRQFF. For the CDR3, the DNA is TGTGCCAGCTCACCGCCACAGGGCCGGCAGTTCTTC.